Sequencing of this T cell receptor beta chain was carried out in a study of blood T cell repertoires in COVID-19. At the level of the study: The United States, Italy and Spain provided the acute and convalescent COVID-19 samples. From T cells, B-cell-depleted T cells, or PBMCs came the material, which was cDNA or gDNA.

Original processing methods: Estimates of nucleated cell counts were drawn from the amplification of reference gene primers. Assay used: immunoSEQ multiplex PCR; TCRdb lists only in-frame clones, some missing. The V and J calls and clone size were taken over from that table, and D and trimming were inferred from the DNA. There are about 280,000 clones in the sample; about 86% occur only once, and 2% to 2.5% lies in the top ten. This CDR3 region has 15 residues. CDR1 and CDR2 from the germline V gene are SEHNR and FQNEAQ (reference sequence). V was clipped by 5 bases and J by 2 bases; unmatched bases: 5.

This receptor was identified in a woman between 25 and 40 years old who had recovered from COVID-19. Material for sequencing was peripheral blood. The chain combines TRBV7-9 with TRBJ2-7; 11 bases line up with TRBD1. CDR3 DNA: TGTGCCAGCAGCCCGGGACAGGGGGGAACCTACGAGCAGTACTTC. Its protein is CASSPGQGGTYEQYF.